Described below is a single T cell receptor (beta chain) sequence and its context. The V segment lost 4 bases and the J segment 9 bases; nucleotides outside the gene matches: 7. The CDR3 has 15 amino acids. From germline, CDR1 is MGHDK and CDR2 SYGVNS. These data originate in a study of blood T cell repertoires in COVID-19. Using immunoSEQ multiplex PCR, the repertoire was profiled, and TCRdb retains in-frame clones only, with some absent. The sample yields about 65,000 clones, around 93% seen once. This TCR came from a man in his sixties or seventies with active COVID-19. The specimen sequenced was peripheral blood. This rearrangement joins TRBV25-1 to TRBJ1-6; 9 positions agree with TRBD1. The CDR3 nucleotides are TGTGCCAGCAGTGGGCGGACAGGGGCCGTTTCACCCCTCCACTTT. Translated, it gives CASSGRTGAVSPLHF.